The rows below give T cell receptor beta chains drawn from one sample of a study of blood T cell repertoires in COVID-19. Produced via immunoSEQ multiplex PCR; TCRdb's table is partial and in-frame only. The table records around 180,000 clones, about 87% of them present only once. Sequenced: peripheral blood. The receptors here all came from a man aged 55-75 years with acute or convalescent COVID-19. CDR3s include the opening cysteine and the closing phenylalanine or tryptophan. A D gene is named only where the DNA matches it firmly. For some rows the clone size is stated as once, few or many, or as a class when expanded; others skip it.

TRBD1,.,TRBJ1-3,TRBV19,TGTGCCAGTAGTATAGCCTCCGGACAGGGGAGAAACACCATATATTTT,CASSIASGQGRNTIYF
TRBD1,.,TRBJ1-1,TRBV11-2,TGTGCCAGCACCACCCTAAACAGGGGCACTGAAGCTTTCTTT,CASTTLNRGTEAFF
TRBD1,.,TRBJ1-5,TRBV24-1,TGTGCCACCAGTGGGACAGGGGATCAGCCCCAGCATTTT,CATSGTGDQPQHF
.,.,TRBJ1-2,TRBV4-1,TGCGCCAGCAGCCAAGAGGGAATCAGGGTCCCATCGGGTGGCTACACCTTC,CASSQEGIRVPSGGYTF
.,.,TRBJ2-3,TRBV7-8,TGTGCCAGCAGCCCGAAAGAGGCAGATACGCAGTATTTT,CASSPKEADTQYF
TRBD2,.,TRBJ2-3,TRBV5-1,TGCGCCAGCCGCGGGGGGCCCTTCACAGATACGCAGTATTTT,CASRGGPFTDTQYF
TRBD2,few,TRBJ2-1,TRBV10-3,TGTGCCATCAGCGGAACCGGGACTAGCGGCCTGGGAAATGAGCAGTTCTTC,CAISGTGTSGLGNEQFF
TRBD1,once,TRBJ1-6,TRBV6-5,TGTGCCAGCAGAAGGACGGGACAGGGGAATTCACCCCTCCACTTT,CASRRTGQGNSPLHF
TRBD2,once,TRBJ2-5,TRBV3-1/TRBV3-2,TGTGCCAGCAGCCATGGGGTGGGTCTAGCGGGAGTCACAGAGACCCAGTACTTC,CASSHGVGLAGVTETQYF
.,.,TRBJ2-2,TRBV7-3,TGTGCCAGCAGTGGGGGGTCGAACACCGGGGAGCTGTTTTTT,CASSGGSNTGELFF
.,.,TRBJ2-3,TRBV11-3,TGTGCCAGCAGCCCGAGGGAGACTACAGATACGCAGTATTTT,CASSPRETTDTQYF
.,.,TRBJ1-2,TRBV10-2,TGCGCCAGCAGTGAGGACTCCGGGACTGAGGGCTACACCTTC,CASSEDSGTEGYTF
.,few,TRBJ2-2,TRBV5-1,TGCGCCAGCAGCTTTTCGACCGTCGCAGGCGGGGAGCTGTTTTTT,CASSFSTVAGGELFF
TRBD1,.,TRBJ1-2,TRBV7-2,TGTGCCAGCAGTCCAGGGGGACCCTATGGCTACACCTTC,CASSPGGPYGYTF
.,.,TRBJ2-5,TRBV30,TGTGCCTGGAGTGTATCTGTGTCCCAAGAGACCCAGTACTTC,CAWSVSVSQETQYF
TRBD1,once,TRBJ1-1,TRBV5-1,TGCGCCAGCAGCTTGGACCGGACAGGGTATACTGAAGCTTTCTTT,CASSLDRTGYTEAFF